Listed below are T cell receptor beta chains from one sample, sequenced in a study of blood T cell repertoires in COVID-19. Generated by immunoSEQ multiplex PCR, the TCRdb table keeps only in-frame clones and is missing some. Of roughly 140,000 clones detected, around 88% appear once; the ten largest clones hold around 26%. Sample: peripheral blood. The receptors were sampled from a human donor in a cohort sampled during active COVID-19. CDR3s include the opening cysteine and the closing phenylalanine or tryptophan. A D gene is named only where the DNA matches it firmly. Expanded clones get a size class; other rows say once, few or many, or leave the size out.

CDR3nt	CDR3aa	v_gene	j_gene	d_gene	abundance
TGTGCCACCAGCAGAGCGCCAGGTCCGCCCGGCTACACCTTC	CATSRAPGPPGYTF	TRBV15	TRBJ1-2	.	.
TGTGCCTGGAGAAACCGGAACAGGCACCCCAGGGCAGATACGCAGTATTTT	CAWRNRNRHPRADTQYF	TRBV30	TRBJ2-3	.	.
TGTGCCAGCAGCCCCAGCCCGGGACTAGCAGGTGCCAAAAACATTCAGTACTTC	CASSPSPGLAGAKNIQYF	TRBV5-4	TRBJ2-4	TRBD2	.
TGCGCCAGCAGTGAGTTAGGATTTGGGGGCTCTCAAGCTTTCTTT	CASSELGFGGSQAFF	TRBV10-2	TRBJ1-1	.	.
TGTGCCTCCTTCGGTGGTCCTGGCGGTTCACCCCTCCACTTT	CASFGGPGGSPLHF	TRBV19	TRBJ1-6	.	.
TGTGCCAGCAGCTTACAGGGGGCGTTCACAGATACGCAGTATTTT	CASSLQGAFTDTQYF	TRBV7-3	TRBJ2-3	TRBD1	.
TGTGCCAGCTCACTCACTGCAGGGGTTGATCAGCCCCAGCATTTT	CASSLTAGVDQPQHF	TRBV18	TRBJ1-5	.	.
TGTGCCAGCAGCCAAGGGGAGCTTCTGAACACTGAAGCTTTCTTT	CASSQGELLNTEAFF	TRBV3-1/TRBV3-2	TRBJ1-1	.	.
TGTGCCACCAGTGACCCCGGACTAGCGGGGGGACTCCAAGAGACCCAGTACTTC	CATSDPGLAGGLQETQYF	TRBV24-1	TRBJ2-5	TRBD2	many
TGTGCCAGCGTCCAGACAGGGGGAAGCAATCAGCCCCAGCATTTT	CASVQTGGSNQPQHF	TRBV2	TRBJ1-5	TRBD1	once
TGTGCTAGCAGTCGAGGTCAGGGTTGGAACACCGGGGAGCTGTTTTTT	CASSRGQGWNTGELFF	TRBV7-7	TRBJ2-2	.	.
TGCGCCAGCAGCTTCACTAGCGGGGGCCTCACAGATACGCAGTATTTT	CASSFTSGGLTDTQYF	TRBV5-1	TRBJ2-3	TRBD2	.
TGTGCCAGCAGTCGCCTAGCGGGGTTTACTTACAATGAGCAGTTCTTC	CASSRLAGFTYNEQFF	TRBV25-1	TRBJ2-1	TRBD2	.
TGTGCCAGCAGCCTCCCACAGGGGGTGCGGGAGCAGTACTTC	CASSLPQGVREQYF	TRBV7-8	TRBJ2-7	TRBD1	.
TGTGCCAGCAGGGGACAGGGGAGCTCCTATAATTCACCCCTCCACTTT	CASRGQGSSYNSPLHF	TRBV2	TRBJ1-6	TRBD1	.
TGCGCCAGCAGCCAAGATCTAGGGGATAATCAGCCCCAGCATTTT	CASSQDLGDNQPQHF	TRBV4-1	TRBJ1-5	.	few
TGTGCAGGGGCTACCGGTTCCGGGGAGCTGTTTTTT	CAGATGSGELFF	TRBV6-5	TRBJ2-2	.	few
TGTGCCAGCAGCCTGACCCGACTAGCGGGGGTCGAGCAGTACTTC	CASSLTRLAGVEQYF	TRBV5-4	TRBJ2-7	TRBD2	.
TGTGCCAGCAGCTCTAGGGGGTCCTACTATAATTCACCCCTCCACTTT	CASSSRGSYYNSPLHF	TRBV7-9	TRBJ1-6	.	.
TGTGCCAGCAGTTATCCTGACAGGGGGAATCAGCCCCAGCATTTT	CASSYPDRGNQPQHF	TRBV6-2/TRBV6-3	TRBJ1-5	TRBD1	.
TGTGCCAGCACTAGGGACACCTACAATGAGCAGTTCTTC	CASTRDTYNEQFF	TRBV6-6	TRBJ2-1	.	.